The sample holds many counts of the clone carrying this T cell receptor (beta chain). This record comes from a study of breast tumors, draining lymph nodes, adjacent tissues. A single record per CDR3 protein comes from TCRdb applying MiXCR to the multiplex PCR reads. Of tens of thousands of distinct CDR3 sequences in the sample, 35% to 40% were seen once. CDR1 and CDR2 from the germline V gene are SGHRS and YFSETQ. The CDR3 runs 15 residues. The V gene end was trimmed by 7 bases and the J gene end by 4 bases; junction bases not matched to a gene: 10. The specimen sequenced was breast tumor tissue. The source of this sequence is a female donor with breast cancer. Some clones in this sample may be carry-over from other donors' samples. V is TRBV5-1 and J is TRBJ2-5; the match to TRBD2 covers 10 bases. The DNA for the CDR3 is TGCGCCAGCCGCCAAGCGGGAGGGCTGGCAGAGACCCAGTACTTC. Its translation: CASRQAGGLAETQYF. The variable domain in full, with the rest retrieved from reference TRBV5-1 and TRBJ2-5, is KAGVTQTPRYLIKTRGQQVTLSCSPISGHRSVSWYQQTPGQGLQFLFEYFSETQRNKGNFPGRFSGRQFSNSRSEMNVSTLELGDSALYLCASRQAGGLAETQYFGPGTRLLVL.